This T cell receptor (beta chain) stems from a study of blood T cell repertoires in COVID-19. The overall study: Donors in the United States, Italy and Spain gave samples during acute or convalescent COVID-19. From T cells, B-cell-depleted T cells, or PBMCs came the material, which was cDNA or gDNA.

This CDR3 is 15 amino acids long. CDR1 SQVTM and CDR2 ANQGSEA come from the germline V gene. V shed 0 bases and J 7 bases; nucleotides not matched to a gene: 4. Per the authors' pipeline: Counts of nucleated cells, estimated from reference gene primer amplification, were obtained. Some clones are missing from TCRdb's copy, which holds only in-frame ones; the method was immunoSEQ multiplex PCR. D and trimming come from the DNA, and the V and J calls and clone size come from that table. The sample comprises 180,000 or so clones, around 80% of which are singletons, and 6.9% rests with the top ten. The clonotype originates from a human donor with acute or convalescent COVID-19. The donor label of this sample is uncertain. V gene TRBV29-1 combines with J gene TRBJ1-4, with TRBD1 matching over 11 bases. The sample consisted of peripheral blood. CDR3 region: CSVEDGTGGGEKLFF. The DNA for the CDR3 is TGCAGCGTTGAAGACGGGACAGGGGGGGGTGAAAAACTGTTTTTT.